The clone carrying this T cell receptor (beta chain) has a count of ten or more. This sample is part of a study of T-cell reconstitution after alpha-beta-depleted transplantation in children. Trimming took off 6 bases at V and 4 bases at J, with 17 bases between the two ends. The CDR3 runs to 14 residues. Germline loops: CDR1 DFQATT, CDR2 SNEGSKA (reference sequence). The TCRbeta library incorporated unique molecular identifiers. MiXCR was run by TCRdb on the PCR reads, yielding one entry per CDR3 protein. Of 230,000 or so distinct CDR3 sequences listed, about 12% are singletons. The TCR sequence derives from a human donor who donated a stem cell graft to a child with acute lymphoblastic leukemia. The genes are TRBV20-1 and TRBJ2-3, with D tentatively TRBD2 (5 bases). Here the sequenced sample was PBMCs from the stem cell graft donor, taken from the stem cell graft. The CDR3 coding sequence is TGCAGTGCCGCCCGGGGATCCTCTGCAGATACGCAGTATTTT. Translated, it gives CSAARGSSADTQYF.